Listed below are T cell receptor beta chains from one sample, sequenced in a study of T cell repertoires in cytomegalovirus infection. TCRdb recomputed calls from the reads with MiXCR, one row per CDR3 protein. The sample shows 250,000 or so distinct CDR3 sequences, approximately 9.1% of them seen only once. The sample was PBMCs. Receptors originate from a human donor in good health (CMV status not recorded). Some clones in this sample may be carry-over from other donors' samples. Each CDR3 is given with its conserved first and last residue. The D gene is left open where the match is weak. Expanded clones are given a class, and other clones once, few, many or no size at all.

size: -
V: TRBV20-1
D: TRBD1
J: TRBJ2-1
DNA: TGCAGTGCTCAATCGGACAGGGGGCCGGATGAGCAGTTCTTC
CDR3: CSAQSDRGPDEQFF

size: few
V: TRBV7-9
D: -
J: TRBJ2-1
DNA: TGTGCCAGCAGCCAGATGCGGGCGGCCAGCTCCTACAATGAGCAGTTCTTC
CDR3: CASSQMRAASSYNEQFF

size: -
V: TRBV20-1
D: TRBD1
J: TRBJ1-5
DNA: TGCAGTGCTACCCCGACAGGGGACCAGCCCCAGCATTTT
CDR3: CSATPTGDQPQHF

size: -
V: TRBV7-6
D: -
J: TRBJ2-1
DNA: TGTGCTAGCAGCTCTAGTCCGACCTCTGAGCAGTTCTTC
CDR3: CASSSSPTSEQFF

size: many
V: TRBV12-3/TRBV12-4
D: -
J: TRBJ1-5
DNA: TGTGCCAGCACCCGGGGAGGAGGGGTTCAGCATTTT
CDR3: CASTRGGGVQHF

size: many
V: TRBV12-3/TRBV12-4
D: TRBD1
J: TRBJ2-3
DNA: TGTGCCAGCAGGCCCCGGGACAGCCGCTCTAGCACAGATACGCAGTATTTT
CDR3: CASRPRDSRSSTDTQYF

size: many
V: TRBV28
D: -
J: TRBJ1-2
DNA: TGTGCCAGCAGCCCCTTCGGACGGGGAAGCTATGGCTACACCTTC
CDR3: CASSPFGRGSYGYTF

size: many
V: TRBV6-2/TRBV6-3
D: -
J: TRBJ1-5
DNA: TGTGCCAGCAGTTACACCGGATCGGGTCAGCCCCAGCATTTT
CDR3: CASSYTGSGQPQHF

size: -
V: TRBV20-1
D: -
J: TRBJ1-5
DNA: TGCAGTGCTAGAGTTGGGGAGGGCAATCAGCCCCAGCATTTT
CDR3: CSARVGEGNQPQHF

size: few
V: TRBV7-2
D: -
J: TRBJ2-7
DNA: TGTGCCAGCAGCTTGTTGGGAAACGAGCAGTACTTC
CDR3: CASSLLGNEQYF

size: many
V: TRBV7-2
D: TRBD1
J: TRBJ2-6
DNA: TGTGCCAGCAGCCCTCGGACAGGTGGCTCTGGGGCCAACGTCCTGACTTTC
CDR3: CASSPRTGGSGANVLTF

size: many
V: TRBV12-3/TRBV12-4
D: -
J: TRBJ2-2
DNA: TGTGCCAGCAGTTTTTCGGACAGCTACACCGGGGAGCTGTTTTTT
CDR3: CASSFSDSYTGELFF

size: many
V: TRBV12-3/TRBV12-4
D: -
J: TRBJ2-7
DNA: TGTGCCAGCAACCCAGGTGGAGGGATGAAGCAGTACTTC
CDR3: CASNPGGGMKQYF

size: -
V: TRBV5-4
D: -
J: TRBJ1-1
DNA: TGTGCCAGCAGCTTGGATCCGGGACACCAGAACACTGAAGCTTTCTTT
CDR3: CASSLDPGHQNTEAFF

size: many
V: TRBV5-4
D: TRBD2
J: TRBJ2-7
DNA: TGTGCCAGCAGCTTGGCATCCCGGACTAGATCCGAGCAGTACTTC
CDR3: CASSLASRTRSEQYF

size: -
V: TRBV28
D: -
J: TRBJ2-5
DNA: TGTGCCAGCAGCTACCCTCGACAACGCCAAGAGTCCCAGTACTTC
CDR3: CASSYPRQRQESQYF

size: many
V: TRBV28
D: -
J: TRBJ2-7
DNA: TGTGCCAGCAGTTCCCCCTTCGCGGATTCGTACGAGCAGTACTTC
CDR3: CASSSPFADSYEQYF

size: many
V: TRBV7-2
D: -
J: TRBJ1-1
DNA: TGTGCCAGCGGACAGATTAACACTGAAGCTTTCTTT
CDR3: CASGQINTEAFF

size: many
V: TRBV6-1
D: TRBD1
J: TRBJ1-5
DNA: TGTGCCAGCAGACTTAGAAGAGGGGGCGCGGGAGGAAGCAATCAGCCCCAGCATTTT
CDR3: CASRLRRGGAGGSNQPQHF

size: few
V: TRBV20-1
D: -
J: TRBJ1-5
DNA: TGCAGTGCTAGAGATCTATTCGGAGGGGCAGTGGGCAATCAGCCCCAGCATTTT
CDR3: CSARDLFGGAVGNQPQHF

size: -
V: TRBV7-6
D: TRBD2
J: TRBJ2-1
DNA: TGTGCCAGCAGGGGAAGCGGGGGGACAAATGAGCAGTTCTTC
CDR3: CASRGSGGTNEQFF

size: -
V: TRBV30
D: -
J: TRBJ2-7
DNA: TGTGCCTGGAGCTCGTTAACCTACGAGCAGTACTTC
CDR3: CAWSSLTYEQYF